The 8 T cell receptor beta chains below all came from one sample that was sequenced in a study of blood T cells in healthy people across ages. A second PCR, run for roughly 7 to 11 cycles, used a sample-barcoded 5' primer plus a J-beta primer mix. Using its own MiXCR run on the 5' RACE reads, TCRdb lists one record per CDR3 protein. Of 1.5 million to 2 million distinct CDR3 sequences listed, around half are singletons. Sequenced sample: blood. These receptors originate from a middle-aged woman in good health.

CDR3: CASSPLSRGGKNIQYF. The CDR3 DNA sequence: TGTGCCAGCAGCCCACTCTCCAGGGGGGGCAAAAACATTCAGTACTTC. V gene TRBV11-2 combines with J gene TRBJ2-4; D tentatively reads TRBD1 or TRBD2 (7 bases each). Germline V gene data show CDR1 as SGHAT and CDR2 as FQNNGV. Trimming took 5 bases from V and 3 from J, leaving 17 bases between them. This CDR3 comprises 16 residues.

The chain recombines TRBV7-9 with TRBJ2-1; 8 positions match TRBD2. The V and J ends lost 7 bases and 15 bases, in that order; junction bases with no gene match: 14. Germline CDR1 reads SEHNR; CDR2 reads FQNEAQ (reference sequence). The CDR3 covers 13 residues. This CDR3 is CASMRAGAMDWFF. For the CDR3, the DNA is TGTGCCAGCATGCGAGCGGGGGCCATGGATTGGTTCTTC.

This sequence joins TRBV4-2 and TRBJ1-2, with D tentatively TRBD1 (6 bases). This CDR3 contains 14 residues. Germline V gene lookup returns CDR1 LGHNA and CDR2 YNFKEQ. Trimming shortened V by 0 bases and J by 8 bases, and 13 bases separated the two germline ends. CDR3 in DNA: TGTGCCAGCAGCCAAGAAATCGGACAGCGCGGCTACACCTTC. This translates into CASSQEIGQRGYTF.

This clonotype showed up just a few times. This chain uses TRBV20-1 with TRBJ2-5, with a possible D match to TRBD2 (5 bases). This CDR3 has 16 residues. From germline, CDR1 is DFQATT and CDR2 SNEGSKA (reference sequence). V was pared by 0 bases and J by 0 bases, with 14 bases between. CDR3: CSARDGRGWYQETQYF. CDR3 bases: TGCAGTGCTAGAGATGGGCGAGGGTGGTACCAAGAGACCCAGTACTTC.

The CDR3 coding sequence is TGCGCCAGCAGCTTGGAAGCGGGGGGTGATGAGCAGTTCTTC. Protein sequence: CASSLEAGGDEQFF. This chain joins TRBV5-1 and TRBJ2-1; 9 nucleotides align to TRBD2. Germline CDR1 reads SGHRS; CDR2 reads YFSETQ. V was clipped by 0 bases and J by 8 bases; unmatched bases: 3. This CDR3 contains 14 residues.

This chain joins TRBV7-2 and TRBJ1-1; D gene uncertain. The CDR3 extends over 15 amino acids. The germline CDR1 and CDR2 sequences are SGHTA and FQGNSA. V was shortened by 3 bases and J by 6 bases, with 17 bases between the two germline ends. CDR3 nucleotides: TGTGCCAGCAGCTTGTACAGCGCCAGTAAGGCTGAAGCTTTCTTT. Amino acids: CASSLYSASKAEAFF.

This clonotype was counted between two and nine times. This sequence joins TRBV4-1 and TRBJ2-5, with 12 bases fitting TRBD1. Germline V gene lookup returns CDR1 MGHRA and CDR2 YSYEKL. The CDR3 runs to 16 residues. J lost 5 bases, V lost 5 bases, and 9 bases had no gene match. This CDR3 reads CASSFLGTGGRETQYF. Here the CDR3 DNA reads TGCGCCAGCAGCTTTCTCGGGACAGGGGGCCGGGAGACCCAGTACTTC.

In its sample, this clonotype was seen a few times. This chain connects TRBV9 to TRBJ1-2; D possibly corresponds to TRBD1 (5 bases). Trimming took off 6 bases at V and 2 bases at J, with 14 bases between the two ends. The CDR3 has 14 amino acids. Looked up from germline, CDR1 is SGDLS and CDR2 is YYNGEE. The CDR3 DNA reads TGTGCCAGCACCGAGCGGGACCACAACTATGGCTACACCTTC. Protein: CASTERDHNYGYTF.